One T cell receptor beta chain is described in this entry. CDR3 length: 19 residues. V lost 1 base to trimming and J lost 6 bases; unmatched junction nucleotides: 17. Germline CDR1 reads KGHSH; CDR2 reads LQKENI. The data belong to a study of blood T cell repertoires in COVID-19. The method was immunoSEQ multiplex PCR; TCRdb's version includes in-frame clones alone and lacks a portion of them. This repertoire shows 200,000 or so clones, about four fifths found once; its top ten account for 9.5% to 15%. The clonotype was recovered from a woman of 80 years or more with COVID-19, enrolled during active disease. The sequenced material came from peripheral blood. The chain is built from TRBV18 and TRBJ2-1; 8 bases agree with TRBD2. The CDR3 nucleotides read TGTGCCAGCTCACCACAAGTACTAGCGGCCGCCCAGGGGTTCAATGAGCAGTTCTTC. This sequence encodes CASSPQVLAAAQGFNEQFF.